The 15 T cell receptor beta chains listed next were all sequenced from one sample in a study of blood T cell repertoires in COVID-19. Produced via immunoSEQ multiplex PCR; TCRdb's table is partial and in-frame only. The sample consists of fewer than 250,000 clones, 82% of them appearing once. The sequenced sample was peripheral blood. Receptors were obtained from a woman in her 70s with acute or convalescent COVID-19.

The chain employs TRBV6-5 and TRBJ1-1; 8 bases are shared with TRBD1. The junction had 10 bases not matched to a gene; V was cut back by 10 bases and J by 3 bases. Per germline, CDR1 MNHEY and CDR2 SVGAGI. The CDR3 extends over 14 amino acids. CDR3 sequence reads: CATSSLTGDTEAFF. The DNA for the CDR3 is TGTGCCACCTCCTCCTTGACAGGGGACACTGAAGCTTTCTTT.

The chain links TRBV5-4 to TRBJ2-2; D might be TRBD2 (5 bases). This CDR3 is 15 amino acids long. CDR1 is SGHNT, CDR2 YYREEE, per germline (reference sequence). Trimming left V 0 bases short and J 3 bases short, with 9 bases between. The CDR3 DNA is TGTGCCAGCAGCTTGGCTAGCTCCGACACCGGGGAGCTGTTTTTT. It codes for CASSLASSDTGELFF.

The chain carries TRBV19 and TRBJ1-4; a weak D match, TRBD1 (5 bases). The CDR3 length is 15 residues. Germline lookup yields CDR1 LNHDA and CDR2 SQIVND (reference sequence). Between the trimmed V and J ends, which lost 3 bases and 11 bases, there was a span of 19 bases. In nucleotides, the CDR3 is TGTGCCAGTAGTATCGGACAAGCCCGTATTTACAAACTGTTTTTT. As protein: CASSIGQARIYKLFF.

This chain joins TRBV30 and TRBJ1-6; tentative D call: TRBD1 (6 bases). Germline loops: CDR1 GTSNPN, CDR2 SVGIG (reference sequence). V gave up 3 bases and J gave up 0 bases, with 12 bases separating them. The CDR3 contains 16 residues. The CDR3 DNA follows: TGTGCCTGGAGACAGGGAATATCCTCCTATAATTCACCCCTCCACTTT. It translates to CAWRQGISSYNSPLHF.

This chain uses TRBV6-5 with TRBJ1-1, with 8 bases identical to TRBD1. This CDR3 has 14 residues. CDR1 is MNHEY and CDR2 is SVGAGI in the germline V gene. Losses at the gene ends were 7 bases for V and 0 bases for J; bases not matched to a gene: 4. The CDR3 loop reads CASIKTGVNTEAFF. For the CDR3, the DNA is TGTGCCAGCATCAAGACAGGGGTGAACACTGAAGCTTTCTTT.

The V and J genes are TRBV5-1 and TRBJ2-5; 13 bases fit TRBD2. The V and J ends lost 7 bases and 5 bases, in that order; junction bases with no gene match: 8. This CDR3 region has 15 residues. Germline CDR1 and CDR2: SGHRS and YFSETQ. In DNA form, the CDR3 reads TGCGCCAGCGAGTGGACTAGCGGGGGTCGGGAGACCCAGTACTTC. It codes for CASEWTSGGRETQYF.

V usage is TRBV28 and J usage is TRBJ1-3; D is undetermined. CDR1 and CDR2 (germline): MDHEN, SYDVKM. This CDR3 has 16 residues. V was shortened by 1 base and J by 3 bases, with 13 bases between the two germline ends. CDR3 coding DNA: TGTGCCAGCAGTTTATACGGCTTGGGGAGTGGAAACACCATATATTTT. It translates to CASSLYGLGSGNTIYF.

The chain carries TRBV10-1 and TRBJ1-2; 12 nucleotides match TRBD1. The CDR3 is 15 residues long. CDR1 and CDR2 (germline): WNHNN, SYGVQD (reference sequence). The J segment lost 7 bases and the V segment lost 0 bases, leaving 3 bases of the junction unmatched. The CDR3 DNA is TGCGCCAGCAGTGAGTCGGGGACAGGGGGCCGTGGCTACACCTTC. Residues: CASSESGTGGRGYTF.

The CDR3 sequence is CASSLDRDNSPLHF. The CDR3, as DNA: TGTGCCAGCAGCCTGGACAGGGATAATTCACCCCTCCACTTT. V gene TRBV6-5 combines with J gene TRBJ1-6, with 8 nucleotides matching TRBD1. The germline gives CDR1 MNHEY, CDR2 SVGAGI. After removal of 6 bases from V and 5 bases from J, the junction contained 3 bases not matched to a gene. This CDR3 has 14 amino acids.

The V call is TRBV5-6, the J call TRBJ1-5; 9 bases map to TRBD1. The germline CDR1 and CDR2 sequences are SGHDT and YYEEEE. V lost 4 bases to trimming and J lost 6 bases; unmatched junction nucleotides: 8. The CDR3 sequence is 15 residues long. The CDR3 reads CASSPRQGVGQPQHF. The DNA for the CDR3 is TGTGCCAGCAGCCCAAGACAGGGGGTTGGTCAGCCCCAGCATTTT.

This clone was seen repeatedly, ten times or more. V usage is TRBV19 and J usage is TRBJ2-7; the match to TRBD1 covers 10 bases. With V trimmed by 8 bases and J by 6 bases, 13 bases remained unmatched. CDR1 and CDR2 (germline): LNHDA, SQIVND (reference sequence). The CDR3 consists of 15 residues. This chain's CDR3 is CASGLDPGTGAEQYF. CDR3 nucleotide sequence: TGTGCCAGTGGATTAGATCCCGGGACAGGGGCCGAGCAGTACTTC.

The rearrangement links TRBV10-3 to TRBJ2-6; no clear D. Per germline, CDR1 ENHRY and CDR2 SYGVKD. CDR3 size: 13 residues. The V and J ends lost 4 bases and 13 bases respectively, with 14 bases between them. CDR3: CAISARQSEVLTF. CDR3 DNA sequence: TGTGCCATCAGTGCAAGGCAGTCGGAGGTCCTGACTTTC.

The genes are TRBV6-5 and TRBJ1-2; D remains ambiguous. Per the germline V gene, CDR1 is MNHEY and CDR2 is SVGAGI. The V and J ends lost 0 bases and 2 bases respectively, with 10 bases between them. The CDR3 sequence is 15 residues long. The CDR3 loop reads CASSYSSPGNYGYTF. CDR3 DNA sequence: TGTGCCAGCAGTTACTCGAGCCCCGGGAACTATGGCTACACCTTC.

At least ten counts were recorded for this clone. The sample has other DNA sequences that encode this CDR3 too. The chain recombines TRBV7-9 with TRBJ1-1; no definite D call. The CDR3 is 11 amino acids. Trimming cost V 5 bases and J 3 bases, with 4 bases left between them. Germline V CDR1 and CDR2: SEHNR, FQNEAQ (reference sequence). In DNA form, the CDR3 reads TGTGCCAGCAGCCGTGACACTGAAGCTTTCTTT. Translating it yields CASSRDTEAFF.

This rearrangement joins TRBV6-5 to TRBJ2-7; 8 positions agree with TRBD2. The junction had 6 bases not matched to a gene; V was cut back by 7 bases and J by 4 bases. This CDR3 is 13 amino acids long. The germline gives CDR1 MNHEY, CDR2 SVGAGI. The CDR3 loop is CASTRGGEYEQYF. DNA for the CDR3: TGTGCCAGCACCCGGGGGGGAGAATACGAGCAGTACTTC.